This passage covers 16 T cell receptor beta chains from one sample sequenced in a study of vaccination and CD4 T cells after COVID-19. Cultured CD4+ T cell DNA underwent sequencing with the Oncomine TCR Beta short-read assay. TCRdb fed the PCR reads into MiXCR, producing one record per CDR3 protein. The data hold thousands of distinct CDR3 sequences, with 60% to 80% observed a single time. The treatment was: roughly 11-day PBMC culture with coronavirus spike peptide pools or control peptides (ViraFEST assay). These receptors' targets are unknown. The sequencing here drew on cultured CD4+ T cells from blood, taken after SARS-CoV-2 vaccination. All receptors come from a human donor with COVID-19.

A single count supports this clonotype. This rearrangement joins TRBV5-4 to TRBJ2-7; the D is unclear. V dropped 0 bases and J dropped 2 bases, with 6 bases sitting between them. The CDR3 runs 13 residues. CDR1 and CDR2 from the germline V gene are SGHNT and YYREEE (reference sequence). The CDR3 DNA reads as TGTGCCAGCAGCTTGGTGGCCACCTACGAGCAGTACTTC. As protein: CASSLVATYEQYF.

This rearrangement joins TRBV24-1 to TRBJ2-2, with D possibly TRBD1 on 6 matching bases. With 6 bases removed from V and 0 bases from J, the gap between germline ends came to 13 bases. The CDR3 contains 16 residues. The germline CDR1 and CDR2 sequences are KGHDR and SFDVKD. In DNA form, the CDR3 reads TGTGCCACCAGTCCCGCAGGGGCCCCGAACACCGGGGAGCTGTTTTTT. Translated, it gives CATSPAGAPNTGELFF.

This clonotype was seen only once. The chain has TRBV5-4 and TRBJ2-7; D may be TRBD2 (5 bases). V was cut by 2 bases and J by 4 bases, with 16 bases left in between. Germline loops: CDR1 SGHNT, CDR2 YYREEE (reference sequence). The CDR3 totals 15 residues. CDR3 region: CASSLYGVTLYEQYF. In DNA, the CDR3 is TGTGCCAGCAGCTTATACGGGGTAACGCTATACGAGCAGTACTTC.

The J gene is TRBJ2-3, the V gene TRBV6-1; perhaps TRBD2 as D (6 bases). CDR3 length: 13 amino acids. The ends were cut back, 2 bases at V and 11 bases at J, with 14 bases in the middle. Germline CDR1 reads MNHNS; CDR2 reads SASEGT. The DNA for the CDR3 is TGTGCCAGCAGTGAATCACGGGACTTGGGGCAGTATTTT. Translation gives CASSESRDLGQYF.

The chain recombines TRBV18 with TRBJ2-5; D gene unclear. V lost 3 bases and J lost 0, with 2 bases in between. Looked up from germline, CDR1 is KGHSH and CDR2 is LQKENI. This CDR3 spans 12 amino acids. CDR3 sequence: CASSPYQETQYF. The CDR3 coding sequence is TGTGCCAGCTCACCTTACCAAGAGACCCAGTACTTC.

This clonotype was seen only a few times. V usage is TRBV7-2 and J usage is TRBJ1-2; unclear D gene. The length of the CDR3 is 12 residues. The germline CDR1 and CDR2 sequences are SGHTA and FQGNSA. Trimming left V 4 bases short and J 3 bases short, with 6 bases between. The CDR3 region has the DNA TGTGCCAGCAGCTCCCAGGACTATGGCTACACCTTC. This codes for CASSSQDYGYTF.

This clonotype was counted only a few times. The chain recombines TRBV20-1 with TRBJ1-1, with a weak D call TRBD1 (5 bases). The V gene's germline CDR1 is DFQATT and CDR2 SNEGSKA (reference sequence). This CDR3 is built from 14 residues. The V gene lost 5 bases and the J gene lost 0 bases, with 13 bases spanning the gap. Here the CDR3 DNA reads TGCAGTGCTCAAAGGGACTCATTGAACACTGAAGCTTTCTTT. It specifies CSAQRDSLNTEAFF.

Concerning this clonotype itself: Its ends do not fully match the called genes, so a read error is possible. The chain employs TRBV20-1 and TRBJ1-1, with TRBD1 matching 11 bases. Germline lookup yields CDR1 DFQATT and CDR2 SNEGSKA (reference sequence). This CDR3 spans 13 amino acids. For the CDR3, the DNA is TGCAGTGCCAGAGGACAGGGGGCTACTGAAGCTTTCTTT. Its protein is CSARGQGATEAFF.

In its sample, this clonotype was seen once. This sequence joins TRBV27 and TRBJ1-5; D gene ambiguous. The CDR3 runs to 15 residues. Germline CDR1 reads MNHEY; CDR2 reads SMNVEV (reference sequence). The ends were cut back, 3 bases at V and 0 bases at J, with 9 bases in the middle. The CDR3, as DNA: TGTGCCAGCAGTTTGTCCCCTTTTAGCAATCAGCCCCAGCATTTT. Translation gives CASSLSPFSNQPQHF.

The rearrangement joins TRBV7-9 to TRBJ1-2, with D hard to call. Trimming stripped 4 bases from V and 4 bases from J, with 13 bases between. The CDR3 spans 14 residues. Germline loops: CDR1 SEHNR, CDR2 FQNEAQ (reference sequence). The CDR3 nucleotides read TGTGCCAGCAGCTCATCCTTGGGAGTCTATGGCTACACCTTC. This codes for CASSSSLGVYGYTF.

This clonotype is termed large. This chain links TRBV6-1 with TRBJ1-5, with 7 bases matching TRBD1. J gave up 0 bases and V 6 bases, and 8 bases lay outside the gene matches. CDR3 length equals 16 residues. The germline gives CDR1 MNHNS, CDR2 SASEGT. The DNA of the CDR3 is TGTGCCAGCAGGGCAGGGGGGACATATAGCAATCAGCCCCAGCATTTT. It codes for CASRAGGTYSNQPQHF.

J is TRBJ1-2 and V is TRBV20-1; TRBD1 matches 11 bases. J was trimmed by 8 bases and V by 3 bases; bases with no gene match: 5. Germline assignment: CDR1 DFQATT and CDR2 SNEGSKA (reference sequence). The CDR3 totals 13 residues. CDR3 in DNA: TGCAGTGCTAGTCCGGGACAGGGGGTCGGCTACACCTTC. It encodes CSASPGQGVGYTF.

The genes are TRBV7-3 and TRBJ1-1; D unresolved. V lost 3 bases to trimming and J lost 11 bases, with 22 bases between them. The CDR3 consists of 15 residues. CDR1 is SGHTA and CDR2 is FQGTGA in the germline V gene. The CDR3 DNA reads as TGTGCCAGCAGCTTCGGACCCCAGTCAAGAGATGGGGCTTTCTTT. It is translated as CASSFGPQSRDGAFF.

This rearrangement joins TRBV5-5 to TRBJ2-3; D is unresolved. Germline assignment: CDR1 SGHKS and CDR2 YYEKEE (reference sequence). CDR3 length: 14 residues. V lost 0 bases to trimming and J lost 0 bases, with 5 bases between them. Here the CDR3 reads CASSLDLSTDTQYF. CDR3 in DNA: TGTGCCAGCAGCTTGGACCTTAGCACAGATACGCAGTATTTT.

This clonotype was picked up one time. CDR3 sequence (DNA): TGTGCCAGCAGAGTTTTCTGGGGGAATCAGCCCCAGCATTTT. It codes for CASRVFWGNQPQHF. The J gene is TRBJ1-5, the V gene TRBV27; D might be TRBD1 (5 bases). From germline, CDR1 is MNHEY and CDR2 SMNVEV (reference sequence). The CDR3 covers 14 residues. V gave up 6 bases and J gave up 4 bases, with 13 bases separating them.

V is TRBV6-1 and J is TRBJ1-5; 8 bases are shared with TRBD1. Germline V lookup: CDR1 MNHNS, CDR2 SASEGT. Losses at the gene ends were 3 bases for V and 5 bases for J; bases not matched to a gene: 0. CDR3 size: 13 residues. DNA of the CDR3: TGTGCCAGCAGTGACAGGGGGCATCAGCCCCAGCATTTT. Translated: CASSDRGHQPQHF.